A single sample is the source of the 4 T cell receptor beta chains below, sequenced in a study of blood T cell repertoires in COVID-19. Clones were sequenced by immunoSEQ multiplex PCR, and TCRdb holds only the in-frame ones, with some missing. The sample has roughly 160,000 clones, roughly 80% seen once. The sequencing input was peripheral blood. These receptors all come from a man aged 18 to 30 with active or convalescent COVID-19.

V is TRBV2 and J is TRBJ1-1; TRBD1 agrees at 9 bases. CDR3 size: 14 residues. The germline gives CDR1 SNHLY, CDR2 FYNNEI. After removal of 6 bases from V and 0 bases from J, the junction contained 2 bases not matched to a gene. As DNA, the CDR3 is TGTGCCAGCAGACACAGGGGGCTGAACACTGAAGCTTTCTTT. It codes for CASRHRGLNTEAFF.

V and J are TRBV19 and TRBJ2-2; TRBD1 agrees at 8 bases. The CDR3 length is 14 residues. V trimming: 4 bases; J trimming: 4 bases; junction bases outside the gene matches: 2. CDR1 and CDR2 (germline): LNHDA, SQIVND (reference sequence). The CDR3 region is CASSTTGGTGELFF. CDR3 nucleotide sequence: TGTGCCAGTAGTACCACAGGGGGCACCGGGGAGCTGTTTTTT.

The V gene is TRBV7-9, the J gene TRBJ1-2, with TRBD1 matching 8 bases. The V and J ends lost 5 bases and 4 bases, in that order; junction bases with no gene match: 12. CDR3 length equals 16 residues. Germline CDR1 reads SEHNR; CDR2 reads FQNEAQ (reference sequence). The DNA for the CDR3 is TGTGCCAGCAGCCCATACTTAGGACAGGGAGGCTATGGCTACACCTTC. This codes for CASSPYLGQGGYGYTF.

The chain is built from TRBV7-2 and TRBJ1-2; D ambiguous. This CDR3 region has 13 residues. V was clipped by 1 base and J by 6 bases, with 9 bases between them. Germline CDR1 and CDR2: SGHTA and FQGNSA. The CDR3, as DNA: TGTGCCAGCAGCTTAGTACCCGAGGATGGCTACACCTTC. Translating it yields CASSLVPEDGYTF.